Given below is one T cell receptor (beta chain) in context. In the authors' workflow: The assay estimated nucleated cells by amplifying reference gene primers. Measured with immunoSEQ multiplex PCR; TCRdb has only the in-frame clones, and not every one. That table furnishes V, J and clone size, whereas the DNA furnished D and trimming. The sample contains under 200,000 clones, around nine tenths of which appear only once. This record comes from a study of blood T cell repertoires in COVID-19. The wider study: Material from acute and convalescent COVID-19 was sourced from the United States, Italy and Spain.

The CDR3 consists of 16 residues. V shed 0 bases and J shed 4 bases, with 14 bases lying between them. Looked up from germline, CDR1 is SGDLS and CDR2 is YYNGEE. The chain has TRBV9 and TRBJ1-5; weak D call: TRBD1 (5 bases). This sequence originates from a man aged 18 to 29 with active or convalescent COVID-19. Sequencing was done on a sample of peripheral blood. CDR3 coding DNA: TGTGCCAGCAGCGTAGGGAATGGGGGGGGTAATCAGCCCCAGCATTTT. Residues: CASSVGNGGGNQPQHF.